The 18 T cell receptor beta chains below were found in one sample sequenced in a study of immune cell composition in non-small cell lung cancer. TCRdb keeps only in-frame clones here, not all; method: immunoSEQ multiplex PCR. The sample contains 3,000 to 4,000 clones, roughly 80% of which appear only once. Specimen: lung tumor tissue. These receptors all come from a human donor with non-small cell lung cancer.

J is TRBJ1-5 and V is TRBV2, with D uncertain. This CDR3 has 14 residues. Germline CDR1 reads SNHLY; CDR2 reads FYNNEI. Trimming removed 2 bases at V and 6 bases at J, with 11 bases between. CDR3 protein: CASSENAGSQPQHF. The CDR3 DNA reads TGTGCCAGCAGTGAAAACGCAGGATCTCAGCCCCAGCATTTT.

The CDR3 spells CASSSSNLQGMYGYTF. The DNA of the CDR3 is TGTGCCAGCAGCTCTTCCAACCTACAGGGGATGTATGGCTACACCTTC. V gene TRBV7-2 combines with J gene TRBJ1-2, with TRBD1 matching over 7 bases. V trimming: 4 bases; J trimming: 5 bases; junction bases outside the gene matches: 13. The CDR3 loop spans 16 amino acids. CDR1 is SGHTA and CDR2 is FQGNSA in the germline V gene.

The chain carries TRBV19 and TRBJ1-4; 12 bases are shared with TRBD1. Germline V gene lookup returns CDR1 LNHDA and CDR2 SQIVND (reference sequence). The junction had 8 bases not matched to a gene; V was cut back by 5 bases and J by 4 bases. CDR3 length equals 17 residues. The chain's CDR3 is CASSPGQGATFNEKLFF. CDR3 sequence (DNA): TGTGCCAGTAGTCCGGGACAGGGGGCAACTTTTAATGAAAAACTGTTTTTT.

The V and J genes are TRBV19 and TRBJ2-7, with a weak D call TRBD1 (5 bases). The CDR3 sequence is 13 residues long. Germline V gene lookup returns CDR1 LNHDA and CDR2 SQIVND (reference sequence). V lost 4 bases and J 2 bases, leaving 9 bases between the germline ends. The CDR3 DNA sequence: TGTGCCAGTAGTAACAGGCCCCCCTACGAGCAGTACTTC. Amino acid sequence: CASSNRPPYEQYF.

The V call is TRBV9, the J call TRBJ2-3, with TRBD2 matching over 7 bases. Per germline, CDR1 SGDLS and CDR2 YYNGEE. Trimming cost V 3 bases and J 0 bases; bases outside gene matches: 7. The CDR3 has 16 residues. The CDR3, as DNA: TGTGCCAGCAGCGCGACTAGCAGATCTAGCACAGATACGCAGTATTTT. This codes for CASSATSRSSTDTQYF. Full variable domain (remainder filled in from reference TRBV9 and TRBJ2-3): DSGVTQTPKHLITATGQRVTLRCSPRSGDLSVYWYQQSLDQGLQFLIQYYNGEERAKGNILERFSAQQFPDLHSELNLSSLELGDSALYFCASSATSRSSTDTQYFGPGTRLTVL.

This chain joins TRBV5-1 and TRBJ2-1; D might be TRBD2 (5 bases). The ends were cut back, 6 bases at V and 4 bases at J, with 11 bases in the middle. Germline V gene sequence: CDR1 SGHRS, CDR2 YFSETQ. The CDR3 runs to 13 residues. This CDR3 reads CASTEPGYNEQFF. In DNA form, the CDR3 reads TGCGCCAGCACCGAACCGGGGTACAATGAGCAGTTCTTC. Filled out from reference TRBV5-1 and TRBJ2-1, the complete variable domain reads KAGVTQTPRYLIKTRGQQVTLSCSPISGHRSVSWYQQTPGQGLQFLFEYFSETQRNKGNFPGRFSGRQFSNSRSEMNVSTLELGDSALYLCASTEPGYNEQFFGPGTRLTVL.

This chain links TRBV28 with TRBJ1-2; 8 bases match TRBD1. CDR1 and CDR2 (germline): MDHEN, SYDVKM. V dropped 5 bases and J dropped 3; count of bases not matched to a gene: 5. The CDR3 is 14 amino acids. The CDR3 DNA sequence: TGTGCCAGCAGTATAGGGACAGGAGACTATGGCTACACCTTC. Protein product: CASSIGTGDYGYTF.

The chain combines TRBV5-1 with TRBJ2-7; TRBD1 might be the D (6 bases). Deletions cut 1 base from V and 1 base from J, with 21 bases between. The CDR3 spans 18 residues. Germline-derived CDR1 and CDR2 are SGHRS and YFSETQ. The CDR3 nucleotides are TGCGCCAGCAGCTTGTCCATTCCAACATTAGGACAGTCCTACGAGCAGTACTTC. Translated, it gives CASSLSIPTLGQSYEQYF.

This rearrangement joins TRBV11-2 to TRBJ2-7; 7 bases line up with TRBD2. This CDR3 is built from 15 residues. Germline trimming cut 2 bases from V and 2 bases from J; bases unmatched to any gene: 6. CDR1 SGHAT and CDR2 FQNNGV come from the germline V gene. CDR3 protein: CASSLSLAEAYEQYF. The CDR3 nucleotides are TGTGCCAGCAGCTTAAGCCTAGCGGAAGCCTACGAGCAGTACTTC.

The chain is built from TRBV28 and TRBJ1-5, with D hard to call. The CDR3 contains 11 residues. V was shortened by 4 bases and J by 10 bases, with 8 bases between the two germline ends. The germline CDR1 and CDR2 sequences are MDHEN and SYDVKM. In nucleotides, the CDR3 is TGTGCCAGCAGTTCCAATCTACCCCAGCATTTT. It is translated as CASSSNLPQHF.

This chain uses TRBV2 with TRBJ1-1; 8 bases map to TRBD1. V was clipped by 5 bases and J by 6 bases; unmatched bases: 17. The CDR3 totals 17 residues. Germline V CDR1 and CDR2: SNHLY, FYNNEI. CDR3 sequence (DNA): TGTGCCAGCAGTCGTCCTCAGGGGGCAGCAGTTGACCCTGAAGCTTTCTTT. Its protein is CASSRPQGAAVDPEAFF.

This clone was seen more than once but under ten times. The chain joins TRBV14 to TRBJ2-1; D uncertain. The V and J ends lost 1 base and 7 bases respectively, with 17 bases between them. CDR3 length: 16 amino acids. The germline V gene has CDR1 SGHDN and CDR2 FVKESK. DNA for the CDR3: TGTGCCAGCAGCCAAGGGGCTAACAGAATTGGTAATGAGCAGTTCTTC. Its translation is CASSQGANRIGNEQFF.

This chain links TRBV27 with TRBJ2-7, with D uncertain. CDR3 size: 14 residues. Germline CDR1 and CDR2: MNHEY and SMNVEV (reference sequence). Trimming left V 0 bases short and J 3 bases short, with 9 bases between. The CDR3 nucleotides are TGTGCCAGCAGTTTATCCCGGGTGGGCTACGAGCAGTACTTC. Protein sequence: CASSLSRVGYEQYF.

CDR3 sequence reads: CASSRTWDREWGTEAFF. Written as DNA, the CDR3 is TGTGCCAGCAGCCGGACTTGGGACAGGGAGTGGGGCACTGAAGCTTTCTTT. The chain links TRBV7-8 to TRBJ1-1; TRBD1 aligns across 9 bases. The CDR3 consists of 17 residues. Germline CDR1 and CDR2: SGHVS and FQNEAQ. Unmatched junction bases numbered 14, after V lost 5 bases and J lost 4 bases.

In this sample, this clone turned up once. The chain is built from TRBV28 and TRBJ1-1; TRBD1 aligns across 7 bases. The CDR3 sequence is 13 residues long. Trimming removed 8 bases from V and 10 bases from J; junction bases left unmatched: 13. Germline V gives CDR1 MDHEN, CDR2 SYDVKM. CDR3 coding DNA: TGTGCCAGCCTCATCGGGCAGGGGGAACGAGCTTTCTTT. Encoded protein: CASLIGQGERAFF. Looking up the rest from reference TRBV28 and TRBJ1-1 gives the full variable domain: DVKVTQSSRYLVKRTGEKVFLECVQDMDHENMFWYRQDPGLGLRLIYFSYDVKMKEKGDIPEGYSVSREKKERFSLILESASTNQTSMYLCASLIGQGERAFFGQGTRLTVV.

This chain joins TRBV10-2 and TRBJ2-7, with a possible D match to TRBD1 (6 bases). This CDR3 has 13 amino acids. V was shortened by 7 bases and J by 4 bases, with 14 bases between the two germline ends. CDR1 is WSHSY and CDR2 is SAAADI in the germline V gene. The CDR3 region is CASKRAGDYEQYF. The CDR3 DNA sequence: TGCGCCAGCAAGAGGGCAGGGGATTACGAGCAGTACTTC.

The chain joins TRBV20-1 to TRBJ2-1, with D unclear. Germline V gives CDR1 DFQATT, CDR2 SNEGSKA (reference sequence). The CDR3 spans 10 residues. CDR3 in DNA: TGCGTTGCAGCGTACAATGAGCAGTTCTTC. Translation: CVAAYNEQFF.

This clone was counted between two and nine times. This chain joins TRBV9 and TRBJ2-5, with TRBD1 as a possible D gene (5 bases). Germline-derived CDR1 and CDR2 are SGDLS and YYNGEE. V was trimmed by 0 bases and J by 1 base, leaving 16 bases between them. The CDR3 consists of 17 residues. CDR3 residues: CASSVGPDRDFQETQYF. In DNA, the CDR3 is TGTGCCAGCAGCGTAGGGCCAGACAGAGACTTCCAAGAGACCCAGTACTTC.